The present T cell receptor beta chain was sequenced within a study of cytomegalovirus exposure and HLA in healthy donors. Nominally healthy donors provided the samples, though records likely missed some immune exposures. This CDR3 has 14 amino acids. Per the germline V gene, CDR1 is SGHVS and CDR2 is FQNEAQ. J lost 7 bases, V lost 5 bases, and 6 bases had no gene match. PCR primers comprised 60 Vbeta and 13 Jbeta primers. Method: immunoSEQ multiplex PCR; TCRdb's copy keeps in-frame clones and lacks some. The sample yields a few hundred thousand clones, approximately 84% seen once. General study points: Associated with cytomegalovirus, according to the listing, were 170 or so TCR beta chains. Sequence variants that were highly shared formed a cluster that was likely a sequencing artifact. High sensitivity and specificity were reportedly achieved when the classifier diagnosed cytomegalovirus status.

Details on this clone: The antigen is not known.

The chain employs TRBV7-8 and TRBJ1-4, with 8 bases that match TRBD1. This sequence originates from a woman in her thirties or forties in good health and CMV-seronegative. Sample: PBMCs. The CDR3 nucleotides read TGTGCCAGCAGCCCTCCAGGGGGCGGTGAAAAACTGTTTTTT. This gives the protein CASSPPGGGEKLFF.